The 5 T cell receptor beta chains given below trace back to one sample, sequenced in a study of cytomegalovirus exposure and HLA in healthy donors. PCR primers comprised 60 Vbeta and 13 Jbeta primers. TCRdb keeps only in-frame clones here, not all; method: immunoSEQ multiplex PCR. The table lists about 140,000 clones, roughly 80% of them singletons. The material sequenced was PBMCs. The source of these receptors is a woman aged 40 to 50 in good health and CMV-seropositive.

The genes are TRBV6-5 and TRBJ1-6, with 9 bases that match TRBD1. Trimming at V came to 6 bases and at J to 6 bases, leaving 3 bases not matched to a gene. The germline CDR1 and CDR2 sequences are MNHEY and SVGAGI. The CDR3 is 14 residues long. In nucleotides, the CDR3 is TGTGCCAGCAGGGGGACAGGGCCTAATTCACCCCTCCACTTT. This sequence encodes CASRGTGPNSPLHF.

The rearrangement links TRBV7-8 to TRBJ2-1, with a possible D match to TRBD2 (5 bases). V dropped 4 bases and J dropped 0 bases, with 10 bases sitting between them. The CDR3 loop spans 15 amino acids. Germline V gives CDR1 SGHVS, CDR2 FQNEAQ. In nucleotides, the CDR3 is TGTGCCAGCAGCTACGAGGGTAGCTCCTACAATGAGCAGTTCTTC. It codes for CASSYEGSSYNEQFF.

This clone was seen only a few times. This chain uses TRBV9 with TRBJ1-6; D gene uncertain. V was cut by 0 bases and J by 9 bases, with 13 bases left in between. Germline CDR1 is SGDLS and CDR2 is YYNGEE. The CDR3 runs 15 residues. The CDR3 is CASSVGWREASPLHF. The CDR3 coding sequence is TGTGCCAGCAGCGTAGGTTGGAGGGAGGCTTCACCCCTCCACTTT.

V and J are TRBV7-9 and TRBJ2-2; D ambiguous. Germline assignment: CDR1 SEHNR and CDR2 FQNEAQ (reference sequence). The CDR3 totals 15 residues. Trimming stripped 3 bases from V and 0 bases from J, with 8 bases between. CDR3 residues: CASSFRPANTGELFF. CDR3 coding DNA: TGTGCCAGCAGCTTCAGGCCAGCGAACACCGGGGAGCTGTTTTTT.

This clone was observed once. This chain's CDR3 is CASSYSAGDEQYF. As DNA, the CDR3 is TGTGCCAGCAGTTACTCCGCAGGGGACGAGCAGTACTTC. The V and J genes are TRBV6-5 and TRBJ2-7, with a possible D match to TRBD1 (6 bases). CDR3 size: 13 residues. In germline, CDR1 is MNHEY, CDR2 SVGAGI. Trimming removed 0 bases from V and 5 bases from J, with 8 bases in between.